The 13 T cell receptor beta chains in this list originate from one sample, sequenced in a study of CD8+ T cells in alopecia areata. Treatment in this sample: oral pan-JAK inhibitor, 5-10 mg twice daily. Sequencing relied on a cDNA template that was reverse transcribed from extracted RNA. Only in-frame clones appear in the TCRdb table, and some are missing; sequencing was by immunoSEQ multiplex PCR. The repertoire holds over 150,000 clones, with roughly 50% as singletons. The specimen was CD8+ T cells sorted from blood, collected at week 24, from a patient treated with tofacitinib. These receptors all stem from a human donor with alopecia areata.

Note on this clone: At the DNA level, this CDR3 is encoded by other sequences in the same sample as well. The chain combines TRBV11-2 with TRBJ2-5, with D maybe TRBD2 (6 bases). The CDR3 covers 13 residues. V gave up 5 bases and J gave up 2 bases, with 9 bases separating them. CDR1 and CDR2 from the germline V gene are SGHAT and FQNNGV. The CDR3 bases are TGTGCCAGCAGCCTCGGAGGGCAAGAGACCCAGTACTTC. This sequence encodes CASSLGGQETQYF.

Points on this clone: The same CDR3 also results from other DNA sequences found in this sample. The genes are TRBV19 and TRBJ2-1; weak D call: TRBD2 (6 bases). Germline V gene lookup returns CDR1 LNHDA and CDR2 SQIVND (reference sequence). Trimming took 3 bases from V and 4 from J, leaving 13 bases between them. This CDR3 is 15 amino acids long. The CDR3 DNA is TGTGCCAGTAGTATCGGGGGAGGACCTTACAATGAGCAGTTCTTC. As protein: CASSIGGGPYNEQFF.

The rearrangement joins TRBV7-6 to TRBJ1-1, with no clear D. Looked up from germline, CDR1 is SGHVS and CDR2 is FNYEAQ. CDR3 size: 15 residues. Trimming took 2 bases from V and 4 from J, leaving 14 bases between them. The CDR3 protein is CASSLSHREGTEAFF. DNA for the CDR3: TGTGCCAGCAGCTTAAGCCACAGAGAGGGCACTGAAGCTTTCTTT.

The rearrangement joins TRBV5-6 to TRBJ2-4, with 7 positions matching TRBD1. With 4 bases clipped from V and 9 bases from J, the junction kept 4 bases outside the gene matches. The germline V gene encodes CDR1 SGHDT and CDR2 YYEEEE. The CDR3 covers 12 residues. The CDR3 coding sequence is TGTGCCAGCAGCCCACAGGGGTCCATTCAGTACTTC. It specifies CASSPQGSIQYF.

This chain uses TRBV4-3 with TRBJ2-7; D remains unclear. V dropped 0 bases and J dropped 3 bases, with 12 bases sitting between them. The germline gives CDR1 LGHNA, CDR2 YSLEER. The CDR3 is made up of 15 amino acids. The CDR3 loop reads CASSQDKDPNYEQYF. As DNA, the CDR3 is TGCGCCAGCAGCCAAGATAAGGACCCTAACTACGAGCAGTACTTC.

The chain is built from TRBV9 and TRBJ1-2, with D uncertain. The CDR3 runs 15 residues. The germline CDR1 and CDR2 sequences are SGDLS and YYNGEE. With 3 bases removed from V and 4 bases from J, the gap between germline ends came to 16 bases. CDR3 region: CASSGAGIQPYGYTF. CDR3 DNA: TGTGCCAGCAGCGGGGCCGGGATCCAGCCCTATGGCTACACCTTC.

As DNA, the CDR3 is TGTGCCAGCCAGGACAGGGGAGGCACAGATACGCAGTATTTT. Its translation: CASQDRGGTDTQYF. The gene calls are TRBV27 and TRBJ2-3, with 9 bases matching TRBD1. V lost 8 bases to trimming and J lost 1 base; unmatched junction nucleotides: 4. This CDR3 has 14 residues. CDR1 is MNHEY, CDR2 SMNVEV, per germline (reference sequence).

This clone turned up a few times. The chain links TRBV14 to TRBJ2-2; 9 nucleotides match TRBD1. V was clipped by 6 bases and J by 4 bases; unmatched bases: 3. The length of the CDR3 is 14 residues. CDR1 is SGHDN and CDR2 is FVKESK in the germline V gene. The CDR3 loop is CASSPGQGTGELFF. The CDR3 DNA follows: TGTGCCAGCAGTCCGGGACAGGGCACCGGGGAGCTGTTTTTT. The whole variable domain, remainder taken from reference TRBV14 and TRBJ2-2, is EAGVTQFPSHSVIEKGQTVTLRCDPISGHDNLYWYRRVMGKEIKFLLHFVKESKQDESGMPNNRFLAERTGGTYSTLKVQPAELEDSGVYFCASSPGQGTGELFFGEGSRLTVL.

V is TRBV4-2 and J is TRBJ2-7; 8 nucleotides agree with TRBD2. The germline V gene has CDR1 LGHNA and CDR2 YNFKEQ. The CDR3 covers 15 residues. Trimming took 0 bases from V and 4 from J; bases not matched to a gene: 5. CDR3 in DNA: TGTGCCAGCAGCCAAGATGAGGGGACTAGGTACGAGCAGTACTTC. It yields the protein CASSQDEGTRYEQYF.

The CDR3 sequence: CSVEGRGLPNEQFF. CDR3 in DNA: TGCAGCGTTGAAGGTCGGGGGCTTCCCAATGAGCAGTTCTTC. This chain joins TRBV29-1 and TRBJ2-1, with D possibly called TRBD1 or TRBD2 (6 bases each). This CDR3 spans 14 amino acids. Trimming took off 1 base at V and 6 bases at J, with 13 bases between the two ends. Per the germline V gene, CDR1 is SQVTM and CDR2 is ANQGSEA.

This sequence joins TRBV29-1 and TRBJ1-2, with D tentatively TRBD1 (5 bases). The CDR3 contains 13 residues. Trimming cost V 0 bases and J 4 bases, with 9 bases left between them. The germline V gene encodes CDR1 SQVTM and CDR2 ANQGSEA. The CDR3 sequence is CSVEDQGVYGYTF. DNA of the CDR3: TGCAGCGTTGAAGATCAGGGTGTCTATGGCTACACCTTC.

This clone was counted a few times. The chain combines TRBV13 with TRBJ2-6; no firm D call. V gave up 5 bases and J gave up 2 bases, with 10 bases separating them. The CDR3 consists of 15 residues. The germline V gene encodes CDR1 PRHDT and CDR2 FYEKMQ (reference sequence). The CDR3 reads CASSQISAGANVLTF. The CDR3 DNA follows: TGTGCCAGCAGCCAAATATCCGCTGGGGCCAACGTCCTGACTTTC.

About this clone itself: The same CDR3 also results from other DNA sequences found in this sample. In nucleotides, the CDR3 is TGTGCCTGGAGTGTAGGGTCTGGGGCCAACGTCCTGACTTTC. Residues: CAWSVGSGANVLTF. V usage is TRBV30 and J usage is TRBJ2-6; D is unresolved. This CDR3 spans 14 amino acids. With 0 bases removed from V and 1 base from J, the gap between germline ends came to 4 bases. Germline assignment: CDR1 GTSNPN and CDR2 SVGIG (reference sequence).